These 32 T cell receptor beta chains share one sample of origin, sequenced in a study of T-cell reconstitution after alpha-beta-depleted transplantation in children. It was with unique molecular identifiers that the TCRbeta library was prepared. Using its own MiXCR run on the PCR reads, TCRdb lists one record per CDR3 protein. The sample contains 130,000 to 150,000 distinct CDR3 sequences, about 8.8% of which appear only once. Sequenced material: PBMCs, mostly from graft donor cells, taken 180 days after TCRalphabeta/CD19-depleted stem cell transplant. The source is a female patient aged 2-15 years who had a stem cell transplant for congenital amegakaryocytic thrombocytopenia, so the T cells may come from the graft donor.

J is TRBJ2-4 and V is TRBV6-5; 7 bases line up with TRBD1. Germline loops: CDR1 MNHEY, CDR2 SVGAGI. This CDR3 contains 15 residues. Trimming took 2 bases from V and 9 from J; bases not matched to a gene: 10. For the CDR3, the DNA is TGTGCCAGCAGTTACACAGGGGTCCCAAGGGGCATTCAGTACTTC. Amino acid sequence: CASSYTGVPRGIQYF.

At least ten counts were recorded for this clonotype. The rearrangement uses TRBV12-3 or TRBV12-4 and TRBJ2-5; D might be TRBD1 (6 bases). Trimming removed 8 bases from V and 3 bases from J, with 10 bases in between. This CDR3 has 12 amino acids. The DNA of the CDR3 is TGTGCCAGCGGAGGACAGAAAGAGACCCAGTACTTC. Translating it yields CASGGQKETQYF.

This clonotype was counted many times. V usage is TRBV7-8 and J usage is TRBJ2-7; possible D gene TRBD1, 7 bases. The CDR3 runs 14 residues. From germline, CDR1 is SGHVS and CDR2 FQNEAQ. V was trimmed by 1 base and J by 4 bases, leaving 11 bases between them. The CDR3 bases are TGTGCCAGCAGCTTAGGGCCAGGGGGGTACGAGCAGTACTTC. Translating gives CASSLGPGGYEQYF.

This clonotype came up many times. The chain combines TRBV4-3 with TRBJ2-7; 11 nucleotides match TRBD1. Losses at the gene ends were 4 bases for V and 7 bases for J; bases not matched to a gene: 9. The length of the CDR3 is 15 residues. CDR1 is LGHNA, CDR2 YSLEER, per germline. The CDR3 bases are TGCGCCAGCAGCCTGTCCGGGACAGGGGGTTTAGAGCAGTACTTC. Translating gives CASSLSGTGGLEQYF.

The V gene is TRBV5-1, the J gene TRBJ1-5; no reliable D call. Trimming stripped 4 bases from V and 8 bases from J, with 13 bases between. From germline, CDR1 is SGHRS and CDR2 YFSETQ. The CDR3 is 13 amino acids. CDR3 in DNA: TGCGCCAGCAGCCGCGTAGGGCGAGAGCCCCAGCATTTT. It yields the protein CASSRVGREPQHF.

The chain joins TRBV5-1 to TRBJ2-7; D may match TRBD1 or TRBD2 (5 bases each). Per the germline V gene, CDR1 is SGHRS and CDR2 is YFSETQ. The CDR3 has 15 residues. The V end was cut by 0 bases, the J end by 6 bases, with 16 bases between. The CDR3 loop reads CASSLDMGPLAEQYF. Written as DNA, the CDR3 is TGCGCCAGCAGCTTGGATATGGGACCGCTGGCCGAGCAGTACTTC.

At least ten counts were recorded for this clonotype. The chain recombines TRBV11-2 with TRBJ2-1; unclear D gene. Germline CDR1 and CDR2: SGHAT and FQNNGV. There are 16 residues in the CDR3. Trimming left V 5 bases short and J 0 bases short, with 14 bases between. The CDR3 loop is CASSPHGQNSYNEQFF. DNA of the CDR3: TGTGCCAGCAGCCCACACGGGCAGAACTCCTACAATGAGCAGTTCTTC. Complete variable domain (other parts from reference TRBV11-2 and TRBJ2-1): EAGVAQSPRYKIIEKRQSVAFWCNPISGHATLYWYQQILGQGPKLLIQFQNNGVVDDSQLPKDRFSAERLKGVDSTLKIQPAKLEDSAVYLCASSPHGQNSYNEQFFGPGTRLTVL.

Worth noting for this clonotype: This may come from a read error, since a much larger clone is one base off. The chain carries TRBV4-1 and TRBJ2-6; tentatively, D is TRBD1 or TRBD2 (5 bases each). The V gene's germline CDR1 is MGHRA and CDR2 YSYEKL. CDR3 length: 17 residues. The chain's CDR3 is CASSQDHGSSGANGLTF. CDR3 coding DNA: TGCGCCAGCAGCCAAGATCATGGGAGCTCTGGGGCCAACGGCCTGACTTTC.

At least ten counts were recorded for this clonotype. The chain couples TRBV2 to TRBJ1-1; 11 nucleotides agree with TRBD1. V was pared by 6 bases and J by 1 base, with 1 base of the junction left unmatched. CDR1 is SNHLY, CDR2 FYNNEI, per germline. This CDR3 spans 14 amino acids. This chain's CDR3 is CASRGQGGNTEAFF. CDR3 DNA sequence: TGTGCCAGCAGGGGACAGGGGGGGAACACTGAAGCTTTCTTT.

This clonotype has at least ten counts. The gene calls are TRBV5-1 and TRBJ1-5, with D possibly TRBD1 on 5 matching bases. The V gene lost 5 bases and the J gene lost 0 bases, with 12 bases spanning the gap. CDR3 length equals 15 residues. Germline V CDR1 and CDR2: SGHRS, YFSETQ. CDR3 region: CASRPGANSNQPQHF. CDR3 bases: TGCGCCAGCAGGCCCGGGGCAAATAGCAATCAGCCCCAGCATTTT.

This clonotype was recorded at least ten times. The CDR3 DNA reads TGTGCCAGCGGTGGGCTAGCGGGAATCGGGGAGCTGTTTTTT. This encodes CASGGLAGIGELFF. The rearrangement uses TRBV11-2 and TRBJ2-2, with 9 positions matching TRBD2. This CDR3 spans 14 amino acids. The germline gives CDR1 SGHAT, CDR2 FQNNGV. V trimming: 8 bases; J trimming: 7 bases; junction bases outside the gene matches: 8.

This clonotype occurred many times. The chain joins TRBV28 to TRBJ2-7; D ambiguous. Per the germline V gene, CDR1 is MDHEN and CDR2 is SYDVKM. V shed 3 bases and J shed 1 base, with 10 bases lying between them. CDR3 length equals 14 residues. CDR3 nucleotides: TGTGCCAGCAGTTTCCCGGCAGGTTCCTACGAGCAGTACTTC. Amino acids: CASSFPAGSYEQYF.

As to this clonotype: A much larger clone lies a single base off, so this may be a read error. J is TRBJ2-1 and V is TRBV11-2; D may be TRBD2 (5 bases). The CDR3 spans 16 residues. Trimming removed 2 bases at V and 0 bases at J, with 11 bases between. The germline V gene encodes CDR1 SGHAT and CDR2 FQNNGV. In nucleotides, the CDR3 is TGTGCCAGCAGCTTACCCGTGGGGAGCTCCTACAATGAGCAGTTCTTC. The encoded protein is CASSLPVGSSYNEQFF.

V and J are TRBV29-1 and TRBJ2-2, with 12 nucleotides matching TRBD2. V lost 6 bases, J lost 2 bases, and 1 base stayed unmatched. CDR1 is SQVTM, CDR2 ANQGSEA, per germline. This CDR3 is built from 14 residues. The CDR3 sequence: CSVGLAGNTGELFF. Here the CDR3 DNA reads TGCAGCGTGGGACTAGCGGGTAACACCGGGGAGCTGTTTTTT.

Notes on this clonotype: A much larger clone differs from this one at a single base, so this may be a read error. CDR3 nucleotides: TGCAGCGTTAGTCTAGCCAAAAACAGTCAGTACTTC. It codes for CSVSLAKNSQYF. V gene TRBV29-1 combines with J gene TRBJ2-4; tentative D call: TRBD2 (5 bases). CDR1 is SQVTM, CDR2 ANQGSEA, per germline. The CDR3 runs to 12 residues.

This clonotype occurred many times. The chain uses TRBV7-9 and TRBJ2-1; a weak D match, TRBD2 (5 bases). The CDR3 contains 12 residues. The V end was cut by 1 base, the J end by 7 bases, with 5 bases between. Looked up from germline, CDR1 is SEHNR and CDR2 is FQNEAQ (reference sequence). In nucleotides, the CDR3 is TGTGCCAGCAGCTTAGGGAGGAATGAGCAGTTCTTC. Translated: CASSLGRNEQFF.

V usage is TRBV6-1 and J usage is TRBJ1-5; TRBD1 agrees at 8 bases. The CDR3 spans 16 residues. Germline V gene data show CDR1 as MNHNS and CDR2 as SASEGT. The junction had 9 bases not matched to a gene; V was cut back by 2 bases and J by 6 bases. The CDR3 sequence: CASSEMSRGQGQPQHF. CDR3 nucleotides: TGTGCCAGCAGTGAAATGAGCAGGGGGCAGGGTCAGCCCCAGCATTTT.

This rearrangement joins TRBV18 to TRBJ1-1; weak D call: TRBD1 (5 bases). The V gene's germline CDR1 is KGHSH and CDR2 LQKENI. Trimming left V 3 bases short and J 3 bases short, with 11 bases between. The CDR3 totals 14 residues. The DNA for the CDR3 is TGTGCCAGCTCACCCGCGGGGGTTGACACTGAAGCTTTCTTT. The encoded protein is CASSPAGVDTEAFF.

This clonotype was recorded many times. The chain is built from TRBV6-1 and TRBJ1-1, with 8 bases matching TRBD1. After removal of 6 bases from V and 0 bases from J, the junction contained 9 bases not matched to a gene. The germline gives CDR1 MNHNS, CDR2 SASEGT. The CDR3 loop spans 16 amino acids. CDR3 sequence (DNA): TGTGCCAGCAGACTCAGACAGGGGAGATTGAACACTGAAGCTTTCTTT. Translation: CASRLRQGRLNTEAFF.

At least ten counts were recorded for this clonotype. The chain links TRBV28 to TRBJ2-1; the D is unclear. The V gene lost 8 bases and the J gene lost 8 bases, with 19 bases spanning the gap. Germline V gives CDR1 MDHEN, CDR2 SYDVKM. The CDR3 length is 14 residues. The CDR3 sequence: CASGVGPLVDEQFF. CDR3 in DNA: TGTGCCAGCGGAGTTGGCCCTCTCGTTGATGAGCAGTTCTTC.

In its sample, this clonotype was seen many times. The chain joins TRBV29-1 to TRBJ2-7, with D maybe TRBD1 (6 bases). CDR3 length: 10 residues. CDR1 and CDR2 (germline): SQVTM, ANQGSEA. Trimming removed 7 bases at V and 5 bases at J, with 9 bases between. CDR3 protein: CSATGNEQYF. CDR3 DNA sequence: TGCAGCGCAACAGGGAACGAGCAGTACTTC.

This clonotype has ten or more counts. V usage is TRBV5-4 and J usage is TRBJ2-7; D is possibly TRBD2 (6 bases). Trimming removed 0 bases from V and 4 bases from J, with 17 bases in between. The CDR3 length is 16 residues. Germline V gives CDR1 SGHNT, CDR2 YYREEE (reference sequence). The CDR3 is CASSLGGAVGLYEQYF. The CDR3 nucleotides are TGTGCCAGCAGCTTGGGCGGGGCCGTGGGATTGTACGAGCAGTACTTC.

This clonotype was seen repeatedly, ten times or more. The gene calls are TRBV5-6 and TRBJ1-2; 7 bases are a match to TRBD1. The germline gives CDR1 SGHDT, CDR2 YYEEEE. V lost 9 bases and J lost 7; bases outside the gene matches: 12. This CDR3 comprises 13 residues. CDR3 amino acids: CATEKTGFCGYTF. The CDR3 DNA reads TGTGCCACCGAAAAGACAGGGTTCTGTGGCTACACCTTC.

The J gene is TRBJ2-7, the V gene TRBV20-1; unclear D gene. This CDR3 has 16 residues. The ends were cut back, 0 bases at V and 1 base at J, with 16 bases in the middle. Germline V gene lookup returns CDR1 DFQATT and CDR2 SNEGSKA (reference sequence). Here the CDR3 reads CSARDMAQVISYEQYF. The CDR3 DNA reads as TGCAGTGCTAGAGATATGGCCCAGGTTATATCCTACGAGCAGTACTTC.

This clonotype was observed a few times. The CDR3 reads CSARARDNFYEQYF. The CDR3 coding sequence is TGCAGTGCTAGAGCGAGGGACAACTTCTACGAGCAGTACTTC. The chain uses TRBV20-1 and TRBJ2-7; D may be TRBD1 (6 bases). Germline CDR1 DFQATT, CDR2 SNEGSKA (reference sequence). V was cut by 1 base and J by 3 bases, with 13 bases left in between. The CDR3 loop spans 14 amino acids.

This clonotype was found a few times. The chain recombines TRBV5-5 with TRBJ2-2; D gene ambiguous. Per the germline V gene, CDR1 is SGHKS and CDR2 is YYEKEE (reference sequence). This CDR3 has 15 amino acids. V lost 3 bases and J lost 0, with 9 bases in between. CDR3 nucleotides: TGTGCCAGCAGCTCGTGGGCACCGAACACCGGGGAGCTGTTTTTT. Its translation: CASSSWAPNTGELFF.

There are a few counts of this clonotype. The chain carries TRBV20-1 and TRBJ2-1; TRBD1 is a possible D gene (6 bases). Trimming cost V 0 bases and J 3 bases, with 12 bases left between them. CDR3 length: 15 amino acids. From germline, CDR1 is DFQATT and CDR2 SNEGSKA (reference sequence). The CDR3 coding sequence is TGCAGTGCTAGAGAGGGGGCAGGAAACTACAATGAGCAGTTCTTC. Translating gives CSAREGAGNYNEQFF.

This clonotype came up many times. The rearrangement links TRBV10-1 to TRBJ2-2; D gene ambiguous. Trimming pared 1 base from V and 6 bases from J, leaving 6 bases between. Germline V lookup: CDR1 WNHNN, CDR2 SYGVQD (reference sequence). This CDR3 has 13 residues. The CDR3 region has the DNA TGCGCCAGCAGTGAGTACCTCGCCGGGGAGCTGTTTTTT. Translating it yields CASSEYLAGELFF.

The table lists this clonotype with many counts. The chain joins TRBV27 to TRBJ2-6; no definite D call. Germline values: CDR1 MNHEY, CDR2 SMNVEV (reference sequence). V dropped 4 bases and J dropped 1 base, with 11 bases sitting between them. This CDR3 region has 16 residues. Written as DNA, the CDR3 is TGTGCCAGCAGTTCCCTCGGCGGTTCTGGGGCCAACGTCCTGACTTTC. As protein: CASSSLGGSGANVLTF. Filled out from reference TRBV27 and TRBJ2-6, the complete variable domain reads EAQVTQNPRYLITVTGKKLTVTCSQNMNHEYMSWYRQDPGLGLRQIYYSMNVEVTDKGDVPEGYKVSRKEKRNFPLILESPSPNQTSLYFCASSSLGGSGANVLTFGAGSRLTVL.

On this clonotype itself: A much larger clone differs from this one at a single base, so this may be a read error. This chain connects TRBV28 to TRBJ2-4, with TRBD1 identical over 10 bases. CDR1 is MDHEN and CDR2 is SYDVKM in the germline V gene. The CDR3 runs 14 residues. The CDR3 DNA reads TGTGCCAGCAGTCGACAGGGGGCCAAAAACAGTCAGTACTTC. Translated, it gives CASSRQGAKNSQYF.

In its sample, this clonotype was seen a few times. This chain joins TRBV11-1 and TRBJ1-1, with D hard to call. Germline CDR1 and CDR2: SGHAT and FQDESV (reference sequence). The CDR3 spans 18 residues. Trimming took 5 bases from V and 0 from J, leaving 22 bases between them. The CDR3 coding sequence is TGTGCCAGCAGCAACATCTATCGGGCCTCTAAGATGAACACTGAAGCTTTCTTT. Translation: CASSNIYRASKMNTEAFF.

This clonotype was observed at least ten times. V usage is TRBV5-8 and J usage is TRBJ1-5; no firm D call. Germline CDR1 is SGHTS and CDR2 is YDEGEE. V gave up 0 bases and J gave up 5 bases, with 15 bases separating them. CDR3 length: 16 residues. The CDR3 spells CASSLVGFWGDQPQHF. In DNA form, the CDR3 reads TGTGCCAGCAGCTTGGTAGGTTTCTGGGGAGATCAGCCCCAGCATTTT. Together with reference TRBV5-8 and TRBJ1-5, the CDR3 gives the full variable domain: EAGVTQSPTHLIKTRGQQATLRCSPISGHTSVYWYQQALGLGLQFLLWYDEGEERNRGNFPPRFSGRQFPNYSSELNVNALELEDSALYLCASSLVGFWGDQPQHFGDGTRLSIL.